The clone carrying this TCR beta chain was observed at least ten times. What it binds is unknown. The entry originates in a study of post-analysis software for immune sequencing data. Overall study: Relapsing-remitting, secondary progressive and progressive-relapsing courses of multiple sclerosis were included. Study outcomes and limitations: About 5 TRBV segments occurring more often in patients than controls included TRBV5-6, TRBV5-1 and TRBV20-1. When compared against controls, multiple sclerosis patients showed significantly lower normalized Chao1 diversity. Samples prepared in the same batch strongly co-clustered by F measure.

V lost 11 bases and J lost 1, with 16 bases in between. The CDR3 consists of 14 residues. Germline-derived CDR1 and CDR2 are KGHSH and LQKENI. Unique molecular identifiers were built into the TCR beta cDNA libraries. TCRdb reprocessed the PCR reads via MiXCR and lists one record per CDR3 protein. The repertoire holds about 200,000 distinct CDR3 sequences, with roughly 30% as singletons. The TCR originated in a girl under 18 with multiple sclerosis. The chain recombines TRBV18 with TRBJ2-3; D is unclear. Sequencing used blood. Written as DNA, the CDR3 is TGTGCCGGCAAGGATACCGGCCGCACAGATACGCAGTATTTT. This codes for CAGKDTGRTDTQYF.